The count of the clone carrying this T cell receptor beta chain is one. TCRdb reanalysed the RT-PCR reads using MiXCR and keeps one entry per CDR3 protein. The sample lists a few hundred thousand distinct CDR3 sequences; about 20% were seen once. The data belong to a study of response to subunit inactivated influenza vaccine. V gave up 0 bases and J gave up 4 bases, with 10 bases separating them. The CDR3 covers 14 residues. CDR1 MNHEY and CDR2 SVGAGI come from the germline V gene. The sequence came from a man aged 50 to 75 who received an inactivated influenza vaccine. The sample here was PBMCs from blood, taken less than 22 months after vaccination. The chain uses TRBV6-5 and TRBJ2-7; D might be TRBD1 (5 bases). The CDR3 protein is CASSYSRTPYEQYF. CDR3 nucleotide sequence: TGTGCCAGCAGTTACTCTCGGACACCGTACGAGCAGTACTTC.